One sample yielded the 5 T cell receptor beta chains listed below, sequenced in a study of blood T cell repertoires in COVID-19. Only in-frame clones appear in the TCRdb table, and some are missing; sequencing was by immunoSEQ multiplex PCR. The sample yields just over 300,000 clones, about 87% seen once. Sequenced: PBMCs or T cells enriched from blood (not recorded which). These receptors all stem from a woman younger than 30 who had recovered from COVID-19.

The chain recombines TRBV28 with TRBJ1-2, with D unclear. The CDR3 has 12 residues. V was clipped by 2 bases and J by 5 bases, with 6 bases between them. Germline V gene data show CDR1 as MDHEN and CDR2 as SYDVKM. In nucleotides, the CDR3 is TGTGCCAGCAGTTTAATGGAGTATGGCTACACCTTC. Translated: CASSLMEYGYTF.

The CDR3 region is CASSVGSVRLREGYTF. The CDR3 bases are TGTGCCAGCAGCGTAGGGAGTGTAAGATTGCGAGAGGGCTACACCTTC. The chain recombines TRBV9 with TRBJ1-2; D is undetermined. Germline CDR1 reads SGDLS; CDR2 reads YYNGEE. V lost 0 bases and J lost 8, with 20 bases in between. The CDR3 is made up of 16 amino acids.

The chain links TRBV30 to TRBJ1-4; TRBD1 agrees at 8 bases. Losses at the gene ends were 4 bases for V and 8 bases for J; bases not matched to a gene: 6. The germline CDR1 and CDR2 sequences are GTSNPN and SVGIG (reference sequence). The CDR3 spans 13 residues. In nucleotides, the CDR3 is TGTGCCTGGAATGAGGGACAGGCCGAAAAACTGTTTTTT. Translating gives CAWNEGQAEKLFF.

The chain uses TRBV18 and TRBJ1-4, with TRBD1 as a possible D gene (6 bases). The V and J ends lost 0 bases and 6 bases respectively, with 14 bases between them. The length of the CDR3 is 16 residues. CDR1 is KGHSH and CDR2 is LQKENI in the germline V gene. CDR3 amino acids: CASSPPKGDTYEKLFF. CDR3 bases: TGTGCCAGCTCACCACCGAAGGGGGATACCTATGAAAAACTGTTTTTT.

This sequence joins TRBV6-2 or TRBV6-3 and TRBJ2-3; maybe TRBD2 (6 bases). CDR3 length equals 14 residues. V lost 4 bases to trimming and J lost 5 bases, with 13 bases between them. Germline CDR1 MNHEY, CDR2 SVGEGT. The DNA for the CDR3 is TGTGCCAGCAGTTGGAGGGTCGGCGGAGATACGCAGTATTTT. It encodes CASSWRVGGDTQYF.